Below, 17 T cell receptor beta chains from the same sample are listed, as sequenced in a study of B cell selection in AIRE deficiency. Conventional CD4 T cells were sorted as CD4+CD127+ cells. TCRdb's copy holds only in-frame clones and misses some; the assay was immunoSEQ multiplex PCR. The sample lists fewer than 30,000 clones, about 96% seen once, with approximately 0.2% in the top ten. Input material: CD4+CD127+ conventional T cells sorted from PBMCs. The receptors originated from a human donor in good health.

CDR3 nucleotide sequence: TGCAGCGTTAGACAGCGCCAGGCTAACTATGGCTACACCTTC. This encodes CSVRQRQANYGYTF. The rearrangement links TRBV29-1 to TRBJ1-2, with a possible D match to TRBD1 (5 bases). This CDR3 has 14 residues. Per the germline V gene, CDR1 is SQVTM and CDR2 is ANQGSEA. With 5 bases removed from V and 0 bases from J, the gap between germline ends came to 13 bases. Full variable domain (missing parts from reference TRBV29-1 and TRBJ1-2): SAVISQKPSRDICQRGTSLTIQCQVDSQVTMMFWYRQQPGQSLTLIATANQGSEATYESGFVIDKFPISRPNLTFSTLTVSNMSPEDSSIYLCSVRQRQANYGYTFGSGTRLTVV.

The chain is built from TRBV7-2 and TRBJ1-1; D is unclear. The CDR3 is 13 residues long. V lost 5 bases and J lost 0, with 7 bases in between. CDR1 and CDR2 from the germline V gene are SGHTA and FQGNSA. CDR3 DNA: TGTGCCAGCAGCCAAAGAATGAACACTGAAGCTTTCTTT. It is translated as CASSQRMNTEAFF.

The CDR3 bases are TGTGCCAGCGGCCCCCGGACTAGCGGGAGGTACGAGCAGTACTTC. It encodes CASGPRTSGRYEQYF. This rearrangement joins TRBV18 to TRBJ2-7; 14 bases match TRBD2. Germline CDR1 is KGHSH and CDR2 is LQKENI. The CDR3 runs to 15 residues. Trimming at V came to 8 bases and at J to 4 bases, leaving 7 bases not matched to a gene.

V usage is TRBV6-5 and J usage is TRBJ2-5; the D gene is possibly TRBD1 (5 bases). The V end was cut by 7 bases, the J end by 3 bases, with 9 bases between. The CDR3 runs to 12 residues. CDR1 MNHEY and CDR2 SVGAGI come from the germline V gene. This CDR3 is CASTKGKETQYF. The CDR3 nucleotides are TGTGCCAGCACAAAGGGGAAAGAGACCCAGTACTTC.

A single count supports this clone. V is TRBV5-6 and J is TRBJ2-7, with 8 bases matching TRBD1. Germline-derived CDR1 and CDR2 are SGHDT and YYEEEE. This CDR3 is built from 14 residues. Trimming took 0 bases from V and 6 from J; bases not matched to a gene: 5. In DNA, the CDR3 is TGTGCCAGCAGCTTGGCTCTCAGGGGGCGCGAGCAGTACTTC. Protein: CASSLALRGREQYF.

V gene TRBV5-1 combines with J gene TRBJ2-3; 11 nucleotides match TRBD2. The ends lost 0 bases at V and 2 bases at J; junction bases unmatched: 2. CDR1 and CDR2 (germline): SGHRS, YFSETQ. The CDR3 contains 16 residues. Here the CDR3 reads CASSLGLAGSTDTQYF. The CDR3 DNA follows: TGCGCCAGCAGCTTGGGACTAGCGGGGTCCACAGATACGCAGTATTTT.

CDR3 DNA: TGTGCCAGCAGTTCGATACAGGGGGGGGATGAGCAGTTCTTC. This codes for CASSSIQGGDEQFF. The J gene is TRBJ2-1, the V gene TRBV28, with D possibly TRBD1 on 8 matching bases. Between the trimmed V and J ends, which lost 4 bases and 8 bases, there was a span of 15 bases. Germline V gene sequence: CDR1 MDHEN, CDR2 SYDVKM. The CDR3 has 14 residues.

The J gene is TRBJ1-2, the V gene TRBV7-2; D call uncertain. The CDR3 loop spans 13 amino acids. Trimming left V 1 base short and J 5 bases short, with 8 bases between. Germline CDR1 reads SGHTA; CDR2 reads FQGNSA. CDR3 loop: CASSLGGRYGYTF. The CDR3 DNA follows: TGTGCCAGCAGCTTAGGTGGGAGATATGGCTACACCTTC.

This CDR3 reads CATGRGGTGNTIYF. The CDR3 bases are TGTGCCACCGGGCGGGGAGGGACCGGAAACACCATATATTTT. The chain combines TRBV28 with TRBJ1-3; maybe TRBD1 (5 bases). The V gene's germline CDR1 is MDHEN and CDR2 SYDVKM. Trimming removed 10 bases from V and 4 bases from J, with 17 bases in between. This CDR3 is 14 amino acids long.

The J gene is TRBJ2-1, the V gene TRBV5-4; D gene ambiguous. This CDR3 is 11 amino acids long. Per the germline V gene, CDR1 is SGHNT and CDR2 is YYREEE (reference sequence). V was trimmed by 0 bases and J by 8 bases, leaving 3 bases between them. CDR3 coding DNA: TGTGCCAGCAGCTTGGTGGATGAGCAGTTCTTC. This encodes CASSLVDEQFF.

The rearrangement links TRBV27 to TRBJ2-1; 12 bases line up with TRBD2. From germline, CDR1 is MNHEY and CDR2 SMNVEV (reference sequence). Trimming removed 0 bases from V and 4 bases from J; junction bases left unmatched: 4. This CDR3 contains 17 residues. The DNA of the CDR3 is TGTGCCAGCAGTTTATCGCGGACTAGCGGGGTGTACAATGAGCAGTTCTTC. Its protein product is CASSLSRTSGVYNEQFF.

The V call is TRBV7-2, the J call TRBJ1-1; no definite D call. Trimming cost V 2 bases and J 1 base, with 5 bases left between them. Germline assignment: CDR1 SGHTA and CDR2 FQGNSA. The CDR3 extends over 13 amino acids. CDR3 residues: CASSLNRNTEAFF. Here the CDR3 DNA reads TGTGCCAGCAGCTTAAACAGGAACACTGAAGCTTTCTTT.

The J gene is TRBJ2-5, the V gene TRBV28; D unresolved. Germline V gene sequence: CDR1 MDHEN, CDR2 SYDVKM. The CDR3 is 14 amino acids. V was pared by 5 bases and J by 5 bases, with 15 bases between. Here the CDR3 reads CASSLLGSQETQYF. DNA for the CDR3: TGTGCCAGCAGTCTCCTCGGCTCCCAGGAGACCCAGTACTTC.

Note on this clone: One end of the junction fails to match germline, which may point to a read error. The chain carries TRBV4-2 and TRBJ2-1; 11 nucleotides line up with TRBD2. This CDR3 has 12 amino acids. Germline V gene data show CDR1 as LGHNA and CDR2 as YNFKEQ. The CDR3: CASKLAGVRMLF. The CDR3 nucleotides are TGTGCCAGCAAACTAGCGGGAGTCAGAATGCTCTTC.

Regarding this clone: The germline gene is not matched at one end of the junction; a read error may be the cause. The chain uses TRBV28 and TRBJ2-3, with 11 nucleotides matching TRBD1. The germline CDR1 and CDR2 sequences are MDHEN and SYDVKM. This CDR3 is 16 amino acids long. DNA for the CDR3: TGTGCCAGCAGTATATGGACAGGGGGCATCACAGATACGCAGTATTTT. This sequence encodes CASSIWTGGITDTQYF.

This chain links TRBV11-3 with TRBJ2-1, with a tentative D call TRBD2 (6 bases). Germline CDR1 reads SGHNT; CDR2 reads YENEEA. Trimming pared 1 base from V and 6 bases from J, leaving 16 bases between. CDR3 length equals 16 residues. The CDR3 DNA reads TGTGCCAGCAGCTTAGTAGGGGACTTAGGGTCCAATGAGCAGTTCTTC. Its translation is CASSLVGDLGSNEQFF.

The chain couples TRBV6-6 to TRBJ1-2; no definite D call. Trimming took 8 bases from V and 0 from J, leaving 16 bases between them. This CDR3 spans 15 amino acids. Germline V gives CDR1 MNHNY, CDR2 SVGAGI (reference sequence). The CDR3 DNA reads as TGTGCCAGCTTCGGAGGGATCGGAGCTAACTATGGCTACACCTTC. Encoded protein: CASFGGIGANYGYTF.